This TCR beta chain emerged from a study of identifying expanded T cells in peripheral blood. TCRdb's copy holds only in-frame clones and misses some; the assay was immunoSEQ multiplex PCR. The sample yields tens of thousands of clones, over 80% seen once. This CDR3 spans 14 amino acids. The sequenced sample consisted of blood. This receptor was identified in a person aged 18 to 75 in good health. This chain connects TRBV21-1 to TRBJ2-7; the table's D call, TRBD2, was not checked against the DNA. TRBV21-1 is recorded as a pseudogene. CDR3 loop: CASSGRPRDYEQYF. CDR3 coding DNA: TGTGCCAGCAGCGGGAGACCACGGGACTACGAGCAGTACTTC.